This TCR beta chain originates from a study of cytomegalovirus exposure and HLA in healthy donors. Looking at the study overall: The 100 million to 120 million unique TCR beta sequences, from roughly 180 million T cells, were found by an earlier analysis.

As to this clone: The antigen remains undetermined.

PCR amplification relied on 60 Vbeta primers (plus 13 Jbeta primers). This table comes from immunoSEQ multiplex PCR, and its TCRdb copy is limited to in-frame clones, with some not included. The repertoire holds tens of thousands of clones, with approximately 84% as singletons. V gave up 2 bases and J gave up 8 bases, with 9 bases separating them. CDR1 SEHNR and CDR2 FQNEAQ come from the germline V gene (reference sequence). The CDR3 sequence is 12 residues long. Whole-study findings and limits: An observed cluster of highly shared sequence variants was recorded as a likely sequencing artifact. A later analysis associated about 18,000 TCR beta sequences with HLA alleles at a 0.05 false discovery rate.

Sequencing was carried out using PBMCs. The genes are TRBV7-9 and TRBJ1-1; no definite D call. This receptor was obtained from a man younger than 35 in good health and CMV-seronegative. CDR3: CASSLSVGEAFF. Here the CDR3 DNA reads TGTGCCAGCAGCTTAAGCGTCGGGGAAGCTTTCTTT.